This entry concerns a single TCR beta chain. The CDR3 runs to 15 residues. The V gene lost 6 bases and the J gene lost 0 bases, with 12 bases spanning the gap. Germline assignment: CDR1 MNHEY and CDR2 SVGAGI. The data stem from a study of blood T cell repertoires in COVID-19. As handled by the study authors: Reference gene primers were amplified, and this amplification served to estimate nucleated cell counts. Assay used: immunoSEQ multiplex PCR; TCRdb lists only in-frame clones, some missing. That table is the source of V, J and clone size, and D and trimming were worked out from the DNA. The top ten clones hold 1.5% to 2% of a sample with a few hundred thousand clones, 90% of them seen once. Individuals drawn from around 25 US areas were about 18 to 90 years old. Allocation to cohorts depended on clinical history reported by the participants.

Sequenced: PBMCs or T cells enriched from blood (not recorded which). The origin of this receptor is a woman aged 18 to 35 with acute COVID-19. V usage is TRBV6-5 and J usage is TRBJ2-1, with D maybe TRBD1 (6 bases). CDR3 in amino acids: CASRTDRSSYNEQFF. The CDR3 DNA sequence: TGTGCCAGCAGAACTGACAGGAGCTCCTACAATGAGCAGTTCTTC.